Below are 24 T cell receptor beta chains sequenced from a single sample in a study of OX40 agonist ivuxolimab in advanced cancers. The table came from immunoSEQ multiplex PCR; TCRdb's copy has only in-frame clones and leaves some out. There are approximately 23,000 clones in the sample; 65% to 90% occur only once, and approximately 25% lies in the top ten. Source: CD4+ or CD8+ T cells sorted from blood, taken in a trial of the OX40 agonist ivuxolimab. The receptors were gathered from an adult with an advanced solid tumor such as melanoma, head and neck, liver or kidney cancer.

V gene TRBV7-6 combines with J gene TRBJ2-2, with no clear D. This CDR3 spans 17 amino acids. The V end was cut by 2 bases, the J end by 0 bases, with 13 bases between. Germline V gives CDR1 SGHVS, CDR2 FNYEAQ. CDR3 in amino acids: CASSLLPLETNTGELFF. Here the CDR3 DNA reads TGTGCCAGCAGCTTACTCCCACTCGAAACGAACACCGGGGAGCTGTTTTTT.

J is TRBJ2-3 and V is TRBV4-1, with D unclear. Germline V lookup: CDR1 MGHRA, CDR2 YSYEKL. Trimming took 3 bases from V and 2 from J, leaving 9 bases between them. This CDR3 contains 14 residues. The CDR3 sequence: CASSHLSLTDTQYF. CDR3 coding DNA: TGCGCCAGCAGCCACCTCAGTCTCACAGATACGCAGTATTTT.

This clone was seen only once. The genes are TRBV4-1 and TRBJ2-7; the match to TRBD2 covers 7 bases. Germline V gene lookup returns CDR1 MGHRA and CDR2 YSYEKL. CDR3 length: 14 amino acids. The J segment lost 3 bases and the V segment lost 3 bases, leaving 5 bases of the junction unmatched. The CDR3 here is CASSQTSWDYEQYF. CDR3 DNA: TGCGCCAGCAGCCAGACTAGCTGGGACTACGAGCAGTACTTC.

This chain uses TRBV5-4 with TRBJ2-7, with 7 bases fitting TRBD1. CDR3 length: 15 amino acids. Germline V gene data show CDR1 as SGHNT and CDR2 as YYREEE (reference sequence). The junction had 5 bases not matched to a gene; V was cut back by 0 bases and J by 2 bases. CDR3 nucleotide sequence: TGTGCCAGCAGCTTGGGACAGGGTGAGGCCTACGAGCAGTACTTC. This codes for CASSLGQGEAYEQYF.

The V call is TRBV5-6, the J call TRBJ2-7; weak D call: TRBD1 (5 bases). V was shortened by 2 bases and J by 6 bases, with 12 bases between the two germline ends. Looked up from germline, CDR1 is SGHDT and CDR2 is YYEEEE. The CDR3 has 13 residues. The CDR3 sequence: CASSFAQGSEQYF. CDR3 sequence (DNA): TGTGCCAGCAGCTTTGCCCAGGGTAGCGAGCAGTACTTC.

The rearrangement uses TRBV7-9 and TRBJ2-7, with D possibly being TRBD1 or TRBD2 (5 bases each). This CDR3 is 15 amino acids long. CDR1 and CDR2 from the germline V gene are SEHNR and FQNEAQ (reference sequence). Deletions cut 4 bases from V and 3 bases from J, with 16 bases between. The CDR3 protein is CASSSPIAGSYEQYF. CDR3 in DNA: TGTGCCAGCAGCTCCCCCATAGCAGGGAGCTACGAGCAGTACTTC.

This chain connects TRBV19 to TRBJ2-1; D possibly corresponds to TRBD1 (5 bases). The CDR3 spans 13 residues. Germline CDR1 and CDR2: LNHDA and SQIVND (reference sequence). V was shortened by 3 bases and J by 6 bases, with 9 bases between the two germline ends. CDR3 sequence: CASSIIGANEQFF. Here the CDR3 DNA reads TGTGCCAGTAGTATTATAGGGGCCAATGAGCAGTTCTTC. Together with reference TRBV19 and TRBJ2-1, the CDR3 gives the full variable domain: DGGITQSPKYLFRKEGQNVTLSCEQNLNHDAMYWYRQDPGQGLRLIYYSQIVNDFQKGDIAEGYSVSREKKESFPLTVTSAQKNPTAFYLCASSIIGANEQFFGPGTRLTVL.

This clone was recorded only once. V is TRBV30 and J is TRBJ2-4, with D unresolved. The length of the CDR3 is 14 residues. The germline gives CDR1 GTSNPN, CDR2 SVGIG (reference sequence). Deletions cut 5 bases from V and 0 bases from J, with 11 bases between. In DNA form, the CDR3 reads TGTGCCTGGGGTCAAGGGCTAGCCAAAAACATTCAGTACTTC. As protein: CAWGQGLAKNIQYF.

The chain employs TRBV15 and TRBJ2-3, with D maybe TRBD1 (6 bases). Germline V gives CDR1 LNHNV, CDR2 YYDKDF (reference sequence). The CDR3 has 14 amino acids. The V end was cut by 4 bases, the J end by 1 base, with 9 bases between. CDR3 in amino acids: CATSNRQGTDTQYF. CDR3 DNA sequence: TGTGCCACCAGCAACCGACAGGGCACAGATACGCAGTATTTT.

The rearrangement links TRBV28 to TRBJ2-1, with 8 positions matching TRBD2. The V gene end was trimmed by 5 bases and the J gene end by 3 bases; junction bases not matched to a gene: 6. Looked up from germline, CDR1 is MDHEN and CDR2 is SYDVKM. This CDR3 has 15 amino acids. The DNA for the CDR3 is TGTGCCAGCAGTCCCACGGGAGGGTACTACAATGAGCAGTTCTTC. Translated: CASSPTGGYYNEQFF.

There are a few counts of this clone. The CDR3 DNA is TGTGCCAGCAGTGAAGCGAGCGGGTGGACTAGCGGGAGCCCGTACCAAGAGACCCAGTACTTC. Translation gives CASSEASGWTSGSPYQETQYF. This sequence joins TRBV6-1 and TRBJ2-5; 13 bases align to TRBD2. The CDR3 has 21 amino acids. V lost 0 bases to trimming and J lost 0 bases; unmatched junction nucleotides: 13. The germline V gene encodes CDR1 MNHNS and CDR2 SASEGT.

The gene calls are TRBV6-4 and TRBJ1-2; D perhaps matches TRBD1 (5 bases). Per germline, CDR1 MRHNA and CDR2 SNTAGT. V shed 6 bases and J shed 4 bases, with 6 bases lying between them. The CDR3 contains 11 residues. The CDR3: CASRGTYGYTF. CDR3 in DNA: TGTGCCAGCAGGGGGACCTATGGCTACACCTTC.

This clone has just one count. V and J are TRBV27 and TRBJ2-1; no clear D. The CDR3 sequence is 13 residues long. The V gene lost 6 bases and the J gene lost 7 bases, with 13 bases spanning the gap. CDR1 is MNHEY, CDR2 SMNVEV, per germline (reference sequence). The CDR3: CASSLGSGNEQFF. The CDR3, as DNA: TGTGCCAGCAGCTTAGGATCCGGAAATGAGCAGTTCTTC.

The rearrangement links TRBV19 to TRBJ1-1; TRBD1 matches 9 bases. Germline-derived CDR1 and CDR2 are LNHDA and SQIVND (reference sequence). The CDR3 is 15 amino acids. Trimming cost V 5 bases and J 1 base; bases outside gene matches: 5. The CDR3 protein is CASSSTGGGNTEAFF. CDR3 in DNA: TGTGCCAGTAGTTCCACAGGGGGCGGGAACACTGAAGCTTTCTTT.

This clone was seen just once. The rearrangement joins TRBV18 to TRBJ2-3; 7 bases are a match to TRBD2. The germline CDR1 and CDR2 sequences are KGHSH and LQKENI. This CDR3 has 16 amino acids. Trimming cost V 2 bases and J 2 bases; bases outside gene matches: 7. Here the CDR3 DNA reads TGTGCCAGCTCACCAACGGCTAGCGGACACACAGATACGCAGTATTTT. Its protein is CASSPTASGHTDTQYF.

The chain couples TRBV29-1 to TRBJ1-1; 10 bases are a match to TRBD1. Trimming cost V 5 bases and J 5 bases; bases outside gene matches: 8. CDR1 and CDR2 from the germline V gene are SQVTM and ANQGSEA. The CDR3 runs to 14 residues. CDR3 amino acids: CSVSTGGRGTEAFF. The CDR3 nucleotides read TGCAGCGTTTCGACAGGGGGCAGAGGGACTGAAGCTTTCTTT.

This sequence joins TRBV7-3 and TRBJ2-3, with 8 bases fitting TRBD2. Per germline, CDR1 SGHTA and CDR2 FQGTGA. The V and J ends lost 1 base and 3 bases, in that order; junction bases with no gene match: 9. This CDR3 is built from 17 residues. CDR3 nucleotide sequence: TGTGCCAGCAGCTTAAACGGTTTTAGCGGGATAACAGATACGCAGTATTTT. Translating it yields CASSLNGFSGITDTQYF. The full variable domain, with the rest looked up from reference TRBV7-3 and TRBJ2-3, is GAGVSQTPSNKVTEKGKYVELRCDPISGHTALYWYRQSLGQGPEFLIYFQGTGAADDSGLPNDRFFAVRPEGSVSTLKIQRTERGDSAVYLCASSLNGFSGITDTQYFGPGTRLTVL.

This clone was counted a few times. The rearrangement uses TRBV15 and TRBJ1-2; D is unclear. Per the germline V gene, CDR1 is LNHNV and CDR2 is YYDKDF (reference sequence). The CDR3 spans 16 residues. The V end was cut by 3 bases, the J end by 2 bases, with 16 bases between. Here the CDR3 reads CATSRGPIGVNYGYTF. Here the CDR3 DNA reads TGTGCCACCAGCAGGGGTCCGATTGGGGTCAACTATGGCTACACCTTC.

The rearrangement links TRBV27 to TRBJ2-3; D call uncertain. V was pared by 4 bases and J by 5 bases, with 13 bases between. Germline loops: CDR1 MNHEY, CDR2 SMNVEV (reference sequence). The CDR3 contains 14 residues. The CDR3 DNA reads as TGTGCCAGCAGTTCCTCGACTGTACTAGATACGCAGTATTTT. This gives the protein CASSSSTVLDTQYF.

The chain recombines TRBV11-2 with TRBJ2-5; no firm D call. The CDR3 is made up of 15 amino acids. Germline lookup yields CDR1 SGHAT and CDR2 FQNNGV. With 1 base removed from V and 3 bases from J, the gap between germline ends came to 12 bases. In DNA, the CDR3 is TGTGCCAGCAGCTTAGTCTGGGCCGCGGAAGAGACCCAGTACTTC. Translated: CASSLVWAAEETQYF.

The CDR3 DNA sequence: TGTGCCAGCAGCCCCAGCGGGAGTGAGTACAATGAGCAGTTCTTC. It specifies CASSPSGSEYNEQFF. The rearrangement joins TRBV9 to TRBJ2-1; 8 bases match TRBD2. With V trimmed by 4 bases and J by 4 bases, 7 bases remained unmatched. This CDR3 has 15 amino acids. The germline V gene encodes CDR1 SGDLS and CDR2 YYNGEE.

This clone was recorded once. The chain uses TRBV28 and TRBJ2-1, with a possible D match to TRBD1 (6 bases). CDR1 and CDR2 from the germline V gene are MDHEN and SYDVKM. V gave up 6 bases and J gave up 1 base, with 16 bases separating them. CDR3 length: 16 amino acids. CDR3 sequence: CASSLSRDKSYNEQFF. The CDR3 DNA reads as TGTGCCAGCAGCCTCTCCAGGGACAAGTCCTACAATGAGCAGTTCTTC.

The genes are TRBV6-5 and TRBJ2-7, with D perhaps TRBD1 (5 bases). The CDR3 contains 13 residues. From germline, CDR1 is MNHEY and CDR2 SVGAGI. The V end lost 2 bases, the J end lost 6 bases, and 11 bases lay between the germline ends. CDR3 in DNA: TGTGCCAGCAGTTACGGGGCTCCGACCGAGCAGTACTTC. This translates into CASSYGAPTEQYF.

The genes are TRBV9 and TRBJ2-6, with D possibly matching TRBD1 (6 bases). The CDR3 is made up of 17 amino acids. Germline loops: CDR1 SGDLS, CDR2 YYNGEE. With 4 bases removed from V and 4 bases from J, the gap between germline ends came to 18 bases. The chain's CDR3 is CASSPHQPGAGANVLTF. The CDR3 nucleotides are TGTGCCAGCAGCCCTCACCAACCAGGGGCCGGGGCCAACGTCCTGACTTTC.